The rows below give T cell receptor beta chains drawn from one sample of a study of CD8 T cells in ankylosing spondylitis. One entry per CDR3 protein, called by TCRdb with MiXCR from the 5' RACE reads. The sample lists approximately 520,000 distinct CDR3 sequences, 5.3% occurring once. Source material: blood, either unsorted or a sorted T cell fraction (not recorded which). The source of these receptors is a male donor with ankylosing spondylitis. CDR3s include the opening cysteine and the closing phenylalanine or tryptophan. Fields, in order: CDR3 protein, CDR3 DNA, clone size, J gene, D gene, V gene. A D gene is named only where the DNA matches it firmly. Not all rows give a size; the values are once, few, many and, for expanded clones, a class.

CDR3aa: CSVRVARSYNEQFF
CDR3nt: TGCAGCGTTAGGGTAGCGCGCTCCTACAATGAGCAGTTCTTC
abundance: many
j_gene: TRBJ2-1
d_gene: NA
v_gene: TRBV29-1

CDR3aa: CASRNRVGTEAFF
CDR3nt: TGTGCCAGCAGAAATAGGGTGGGCACTGAAGCTTTCTTT
abundance: many
j_gene: TRBJ1-1
d_gene: NA
v_gene: TRBV6-2/TRBV6-3

CDR3aa: CASSQDYRTVNEQFF
CDR3nt: TGCGCCAGCAGCCAAGATTATCGGACAGTCAATGAGCAGTTCTTC
abundance: many
j_gene: TRBJ2-1
d_gene: NA
v_gene: TRBV4-3

CDR3aa: CASSRQGIGYGYTF
CDR3nt: TGTGCCAGCTCTCGGCAGGGGATCGGCTATGGCTACACCTTC
abundance: many
j_gene: TRBJ1-2
d_gene: NA
v_gene: TRBV18

CDR3aa: CSATGTSGSSYNEQFF
CDR3nt: TGCAGTGCTACCGGGACTAGCGGGAGCTCCTACAATGAGCAGTTCTTC
abundance: NA
j_gene: TRBJ2-1
d_gene: TRBD2
v_gene: TRBV20-1

CDR3aa: CASNPGQGSYEQYF
CDR3nt: TGTGCCAGCAACCCTGGTCAGGGCTCCTACGAGCAGTACTTC
abundance: many
j_gene: TRBJ2-7
d_gene: NA
v_gene: TRBV2

CDR3aa: CASSIRQGWRNSNQPQHF
CDR3nt: TGTGCCAGCAGCATACGACAGGGGTGGAGGAATAGCAATCAGCCCCAGCATTTT
abundance: many
j_gene: TRBJ1-5
d_gene: NA
v_gene: TRBV21-1

CDR3aa: CASSIPTGGPETQYF
CDR3nt: TGCGCCAGCAGCATCCCGACCGGGGGTCCAGAGACCCAGTACTTC
abundance: NA
j_gene: TRBJ2-5
d_gene: NA
v_gene: TRBV5-1

CDR3aa: CSAIAFVAGTQYF
CDR3nt: TGCAGTGCAATAGCTTTTGTCGCGGGGACCCAGTACTTC
abundance: many
j_gene: TRBJ2-5
d_gene: NA
v_gene: TRBV20-1

CDR3aa: CASSADVNSYEQYF
CDR3nt: TGTGCCAGCAGCGCGGATGTTAACTCCTACGAGCAGTACTTC
abundance: many
j_gene: TRBJ2-7
d_gene: NA
v_gene: TRBV7-2

CDR3aa: CSVVTGNYGYTF
CDR3nt: TGCAGCGTTGTTACAGGGAACTATGGCTACACCTTC
abundance: many
j_gene: TRBJ1-2
d_gene: NA
v_gene: TRBV29-1

CDR3aa: CSVVRQGTYEQYF
CDR3nt: TGCAGCGTTGTACGACAGGGCACCTACGAGCAGTACTTC
abundance: many
j_gene: TRBJ2-7
d_gene: TRBD1
v_gene: TRBV29-1

CDR3aa: CASRSRGKNIQYF
CDR3nt: TGCGCCAGCAGGTCCAGGGGCAAAAACATTCAGTACTTC
abundance: many
j_gene: TRBJ2-4
d_gene: NA
v_gene: TRBV10-2

CDR3aa: CASSELGTDGAEQYF
CDR3nt: TGCGCCAGCAGCGAACTAGGGACGGACGGAGCCGAGCAGTACTTC
abundance: many
j_gene: TRBJ2-7
d_gene: NA
v_gene: TRBV5-1

CDR3aa: CASSLRGVEVTGELFF
CDR3nt: TGTGCCAGCAGTTTACGCGGGGTGGAGGTCACCGGGGAGCTGTTTTTT
abundance: many
j_gene: TRBJ2-2
d_gene: NA
v_gene: TRBV12-3/TRBV12-4

CDR3aa: CASSWGQGPNYGYTF
CDR3nt: TGTGCCAGCAGCTGGGGACAGGGCCCTAACTATGGCTACACCTTC
abundance: many
j_gene: TRBJ1-2
d_gene: TRBD1
v_gene: TRBV11-2

CDR3aa: CASSFARETYEQYF
CDR3nt: TGTGCCAGCAGTTTTGCCAGGGAGACCTACGAGCAGTACTTC
abundance: many
j_gene: TRBJ2-7
d_gene: NA
v_gene: TRBV12-3/TRBV12-4

CDR3aa: CASSPRTGMRTGELFF
CDR3nt: TGTGCCAGCAGCCCACGGACAGGGATGAGGACCGGGGAGCTGTTTTTT
abundance: many
j_gene: TRBJ2-2
d_gene: TRBD1
v_gene: TRBV7-2

CDR3aa: CSIPKGTARNEQFF
CDR3nt: TGCAGTATCCCCAAGGGGACAGCAAGAAATGAGCAGTTCTTC
abundance: many
j_gene: TRBJ2-1
d_gene: TRBD1
v_gene: TRBV20-1

CDR3aa: CASSHPSGTEAFF
CDR3nt: TGTGCCAGCAGCCACCCCAGTGGCACTGAAGCTTTCTTT
abundance: many
j_gene: TRBJ1-1
d_gene: NA
v_gene: TRBV11-2

CDR3aa: CATRRLKETQYF
CDR3nt: TGTGCCACCAGAAGACTGAAAGAGACCCAGTACTTC
abundance: many
j_gene: TRBJ2-5
d_gene: NA
v_gene: TRBV15

CDR3aa: CASSHKIRAQLTRNQPQHF
CDR3nt: TGCGCCAGCAGCCATAAAATAAGGGCTCAACTCACGAGGAATCAGCCCCAGCATTTT
abundance: many
j_gene: TRBJ1-5
d_gene: NA
v_gene: TRBV4-1

CDR3aa: CAISDSDTQYF
CDR3nt: TGTGCCATCAGTGATTCAGATACGCAGTATTTT
abundance: many
j_gene: TRBJ2-3
d_gene: NA
v_gene: TRBV10-3

CDR3aa: CASSLSVSQFF
CDR3nt: TGTGCCAGCAGCCTTTCCGTGAGCCAGTTCTTC
abundance: few
j_gene: TRBJ2-1
d_gene: NA
v_gene: TRBV6-2/TRBV6-3

CDR3aa: CASSYSSLAGETGELFF
CDR3nt: TGTGCCAGCAGTTACTCGAGCCTAGCGGGGGAAACCGGGGAGCTGTTTTTT
abundance: many
j_gene: TRBJ2-2
d_gene: TRBD2
v_gene: TRBV6-5

CDR3aa: CATSPGGYDTEAFF
CDR3nt: TGTGCCACCAGTCCAGGGGGCTATGACACTGAAGCTTTCTTT
abundance: many
j_gene: TRBJ1-1
d_gene: TRBD1
v_gene: TRBV24-1

CDR3aa: CASSPIGVGVGYTF
CDR3nt: TGTGCCAGCAGCCCAATTGGGGTCGGGGTTGGCTACACCTTC
abundance: many
j_gene: TRBJ1-2
d_gene: NA
v_gene: TRBV4-2

CDR3aa: CASSPPAGSSPLHF
CDR3nt: TGTGCCAGCAGCCCCCCGGCAGGGTCCTCACCCCTCCACTTT
abundance: many
j_gene: TRBJ1-6
d_gene: NA
v_gene: TRBV28

CDR3aa: CASNHPLSRQYF
CDR3nt: TGTGCCAGCAACCACCCCCTGAGCAGACAGTACTTC
abundance: many
j_gene: TRBJ2-4
d_gene: NA
v_gene: TRBV27

CDR3aa: CASSLGRLRVGETQYF
CDR3nt: TGCGCCAGCAGCCTCGGAAGACTAAGGGTGGGGGAGACCCAGTACTTC
abundance: many
j_gene: TRBJ2-5
d_gene: NA
v_gene: TRBV5-1

CDR3aa: CASTMGRAPGELFF
CDR3nt: TGCGCCAGCACCATGGGCAGGGCCCCCGGGGAGCTGTTTTTT
abundance: few
j_gene: TRBJ2-2
d_gene: NA
v_gene: TRBV5-1

CDR3aa: CASSPPGPGYSYEQYF
CDR3nt: TGTGCCAGCAGCCCGCCGGGCCCGGGCTATTCCTACGAGCAGTACTTC
abundance: few
j_gene: TRBJ2-7
d_gene: NA
v_gene: TRBV7-9

CDR3aa: CASSLLAEEGDTQYF
CDR3nt: TGTGCCAGCAGCTTGCTAGCGGAGGAGGGGGATACGCAGTATTTT
abundance: NA
j_gene: TRBJ2-3
d_gene: TRBD2
v_gene: TRBV5-4

CDR3aa: CASSSPRMNQPQHF
CDR3nt: TGTGCCAGCAGTTCGCCCCGGATGAATCAGCCCCAGCATTTT
abundance: many
j_gene: TRBJ1-5
d_gene: NA
v_gene: TRBV28

CDR3aa: CAISSAVGSDQETQYF
CDR3nt: TGTGCCATCAGCTCAGCGGTCGGGAGCGACCAAGAGACCCAGTACTTC
abundance: many
j_gene: TRBJ2-5
d_gene: NA
v_gene: TRBV10-3

CDR3aa: CASSSQGTNYEQYF
CDR3nt: TGTGCCAGCAGCTCCCAGGGAACAAATTACGAGCAGTACTTC
abundance: many
j_gene: TRBJ2-7
d_gene: NA
v_gene: TRBV7-9

CDR3aa: CAAGAVAKNIQYF
CDR3nt: TGTGCCGCGGGGGCGGTAGCCAAAAACATTCAGTACTTC
abundance: many
j_gene: TRBJ2-4
d_gene: NA
v_gene: TRBV6-6

CDR3aa: CSVRLAGTTDTQYF
CDR3nt: TGCAGCGTACGACTAGCGGGAACCACAGATACGCAGTATTTT
abundance: many
j_gene: TRBJ2-3
d_gene: TRBD2
v_gene: TRBV29-1

CDR3aa: CASSLDSYQETQYF
CDR3nt: TGTGCCAGCAGCCTAGACAGTTATCAAGAGACCCAGTACTTC
abundance: few
j_gene: TRBJ2-5
d_gene: NA
v_gene: TRBV6-2/TRBV6-3

CDR3aa: CTAVVALSTDTQYF
CDR3nt: TGCACCGCCGTTGTGGCTCTTAGCACAGATACGCAGTATTTT
abundance: many
j_gene: TRBJ2-3
d_gene: NA
v_gene: TRBV29-1

CDR3aa: CASSLLQGVNTEAFF
CDR3nt: TGTGCCAGCAGTCTGCTCCAGGGGGTGAACACTGAAGCTTTCTTT
abundance: many
j_gene: TRBJ1-1
d_gene: TRBD1
v_gene: TRBV27

CDR3aa: CSARPGNYGYTF
CDR3nt: TGCAGTGCTAGGCCGGGGAACTATGGCTACACCTTC
abundance: many
j_gene: TRBJ1-2
d_gene: NA
v_gene: TRBV20-1

CDR3aa: CSARGLGQGQETQYF
CDR3nt: TGCAGTGCTAGAGGGCTCGGACAGGGCCAAGAGACCCAGTACTTC
abundance: many
j_gene: TRBJ2-5
d_gene: TRBD1
v_gene: TRBV20-1

CDR3aa: CSARLDRGSRSVETQYF
CDR3nt: TGCAGTGCTAGGCTAGATAGGGGGTCTAGATCCGTAGAGACCCAGTACTTC
abundance: NA
j_gene: TRBJ2-5
d_gene: NA
v_gene: TRBV20-1

CDR3aa: CSARDRRHSNQPQHF
CDR3nt: TGCAGTGCTAGAGATCGCAGGCATAGCAATCAGCCCCAGCATTTT
abundance: NA
j_gene: TRBJ1-5
d_gene: NA
v_gene: TRBV20-1

CDR3aa: CASSLSAGPYEQYF
CDR3nt: TGCGCCAGCAGCTTGTCGGCAGGACCCTACGAGCAGTACTTC
abundance: many
j_gene: TRBJ2-7
d_gene: NA
v_gene: TRBV5-1

CDR3aa: CASSQVGGDMNTEAFF
CDR3nt: TGTGCCAGCAGCCAAGTGGGCGGCGACATGAACACTGAAGCTTTCTTT
abundance: NA
j_gene: TRBJ1-1
d_gene: NA
v_gene: TRBV3-1

CDR3aa: CASSVSRGPGPSPEQFF
CDR3nt: TGTGCCAGCAGCGTTAGCCGTGGTCCGGGCCCAAGCCCTGAGCAGTTCTTC
abundance: many
j_gene: TRBJ2-1
d_gene: NA
v_gene: TRBV9

CDR3aa: CSVDLPSLGYNEQFF
CDR3nt: TGCAGCGTTGACTTGCCGTCCCTCGGATACAATGAGCAGTTCTTC
abundance: many
j_gene: TRBJ2-1
d_gene: NA
v_gene: TRBV29-1

CDR3aa: CASSLTVRNPTYEQYF
CDR3nt: TGCGCCAGCAGCTTGACGGTCCGAAACCCCACCTACGAGCAGTACTTC
abundance: many
j_gene: TRBJ2-7
d_gene: NA
v_gene: TRBV5-1

CDR3aa: CASSRHQGGIQYF
CDR3nt: TGTGCCAGCAGTAGACACCAGGGAGGCATTCAGTACTTC
abundance: many
j_gene: TRBJ2-4
d_gene: NA
v_gene: TRBV6-1

CDR3aa: CSASSDGILRGQYF
CDR3nt: TGCAGTGCTAGTTCCGATGGGATCCTACGAGGGCAGTACTTC
abundance: many
j_gene: TRBJ2-7
d_gene: NA
v_gene: TRBV20-1

CDR3aa: CASTPFLPGRYTQYF
CDR3nt: TGTGCCAGCACCCCCTTTCTTCCGGGCCGATATACGCAGTATTTT
abundance: many
j_gene: TRBJ2-3
d_gene: NA
v_gene: TRBV28

CDR3aa: CASSQDDNGRGSGANVLTF
CDR3nt: TGTGCCAGCAGCCAAGATGACAACGGACGGGGCTCTGGGGCCAACGTCCTGACTTTC
abundance: NA
j_gene: TRBJ2-6
d_gene: NA
v_gene: TRBV4-2

CDR3aa: CASSFQGVSSYNEQFF
CDR3nt: TGCGCCAGCAGCTTTCAGGGGGTCAGCTCCTACAATGAGCAGTTCTTC
abundance: many
j_gene: TRBJ2-1
d_gene: TRBD1
v_gene: TRBV5-1

CDR3aa: CASSNLLSGTGTSGELFF
CDR3nt: TGTGCCAGCAGCAACCTACTATCCGGGACAGGGACGTCCGGGGAGCTGTTTTTT
abundance: NA
j_gene: TRBJ2-2
d_gene: NA
v_gene: TRBV21-1

CDR3aa: CASSFRNTAYNEQFF
CDR3nt: TGTGCCAGCAGCTTTCGAAACACAGCCTACAATGAGCAGTTCTTC
abundance: many
j_gene: TRBJ2-1
d_gene: NA
v_gene: TRBV7-2